A selection of T cell receptor beta chains follows, all from one sample in a study of cytomegalovirus exposure and HLA in healthy donors. Libraries were prepared by immunoSEQ multiplex PCR; TCRdb keeps only in-frame clonotypes and omits some of them. The sample lists some 110,000 clones; approximately 79% were seen once. Source material: PBMCs. The receptors here all came from a man in his fifties in good health and CMV-seropositive. Both conserved end residues are part of each CDR3. Fields, in order: clone size, J gene, CDR3 length, V gene, D gene, CDR3 DNA, CDR3 protein. D genes are given only for firm matches. Not every row has a clone size; where given, it reads once, few, many or a size class.

- TRBJ2-6 17 TRBV5-4 TRBD2 TGTGCCAGCAGCTCGGCGGGAGGGAGAGCTGGGGCCAACGTCCTGACTTTC CASSSAGGRAGANVLTF
- TRBJ2-7 14 TRBV11-3 TRBD1 TGTGCCAGCAGCAAGGGACAGTCAACCTACGAGCAGTACTTC CASSKGQSTYEQYF
- TRBJ2-1 16 TRBV15 TRBD2 TGTGCCACCCAGCAAGGGATTAGCGGGGGGGCCCATGAGCAGTTCTTC CATQQGISGGAHEQFF
- TRBJ1-5 14 TRBV29-1 - TGCAGCGTTGCCGCAGGGAACAAGGATCAGCCCCAGCATTTT CSVAAGNKDQPQHF
- TRBJ2-1 13 TRBV5-1 TRBD2 TGCGCCAGCAGCTTGGGGTCGGGGGGTGAGCAGTTCTTC CASSLGSGGEQFF
- TRBJ2-1 15 TRBV14 TRBD2 TGTGCCAGCAGCCTGGGACTAGCGACGGTAAATGAGCAGTTCTTC CASSLGLATVNEQFF
- TRBJ1-1 11 TRBV5-5 - TGTGCCAGCAGTCAAAACTATGAAGCTTTCTTT CASSQNYEAFF
- TRBJ2-5 16 TRBV5-1 - TGCGCCAGCAGTCCTGGAGGGTCCCACCAACAAGAGACCCAGTACTTC CASSPGGSHQQETQYF
- TRBJ1-1 15 TRBV14 - TGTGCCAGCAGCCAGGGGACAAGCATGAACACTGAAGCTTTCTTT CASSQGTSMNTEAFF
few TRBJ2-3 16 TRBV27 TRBD1 TGTGCCAGCGCCCGGACAGGGCCCAGAGTGACAGATACGCAGTATTTT CASARTGPRVTDTQYF
- TRBJ1-2 14 TRBV2 TRBD1 TGTGCCAGCAGTCGGACAGGGACTCCCTATGGCTACACCTTC CASSRTGTPYGYTF
- TRBJ1-2 15 TRBV6-4 TRBD1 TGTGCCAGCAGTAAACAACAGGGGGGAGGCTATGGCTACACCTTC CASSKQQGGGYGYTF
- TRBJ2-7 11 TRBV27 - TGTGCCAGCAGTAGCGGGTACGAGCAGTACTTC CASSSGYEQYF
once TRBJ1-1 11 TRBV28 - TGTGCCAGCAGTTTGTGGCAGGAAGCTTTCTTT CASSLWQEAFF
- TRBJ2-5 13 TRBV11-3 - TGTGCCAGCAGCTCCAGGGGAGGGGAGACCCAGTACTTC CASSSRGGETQYF
- TRBJ1-1 12 TRBV28 - TGTGCCAGCAGGTCCGGGGGGAAGAAAGCTTTCTTT CASRSGGKKAFF
- TRBJ2-6 15 TRBV27 - TGTGCCAGCAGCCCTAACGGAGAGGGGGCCAACGTCCTGACTTTC CASSPNGEGANVLTF
- TRBJ1-4 15 TRBV5-1 TRBD1 TGCGCCAGCAGCTTGGATTACAGGGGGTGGGAAAAACTGTTTTTT CASSLDYRGWEKLFF
- TRBJ2-7 15 TRBV5-6 - TGTGCCAGCAGCTTGTGGGAGGCCCTTCCCTACGAGCAGTACTTC CASSLWEALPYEQYF
- TRBJ2-7 16 TRBV5-5 TRBD2 TGTGCCAGCAGCCCCGGGACTAGCGGGAGGGCGCGTGAGCAGTACTTC CASSPGTSGRAREQYF
- TRBJ1-1 16 TRBV19 - TGTGCCACCCAGAAAGAGGCCCCGCTCAGGAACACTGAAGCTTTCTTT CATQKEAPLRNTEAFF
- TRBJ2-7 13 TRBV18 - TGTGCCAGCTCACTAAACGGGGGGCGAGAGCAGTACTTC CASSLNGGREQYF
- TRBJ1-2 15 TRBV4-3 TRBD1 TGCGCCAGCAGCCTTTCGACAGGGGGTAACTATGGCTACACCTTC CASSLSTGGNYGYTF
- TRBJ1-2 12 TRBV6-5 TRBD1 TGTGCCAGCAGTCGGGGACAGGACGGCTACACCTTC CASSRGQDGYTF
- TRBJ1-1 15 TRBV18 TRBD1 TGTGCCAGCTCACTTACCGGGACAGAGAACACTGAAGCTTTCTTT CASSLTGTENTEAFF
- TRBJ2-2 13 TRBV5-4 - TGTGCCAGCAGCATAGCCTCTAGCGGGGAGCTGTTTTTT CASSIASSGELFF
- TRBJ1-2 13 TRBV5-1 - TGCGCCAGCAGCTACGACAGAACCTATGGCTACACCTTC CASSYDRTYGYTF
- TRBJ1-5 15 TRBV6-5 - TGTGCCAGCAGTTACTCGGGAGCCTCCAATCAGCCCCAGCATTTT CASSYSGASNQPQHF
- TRBJ2-1 14 TRBV9 TRBD2 TGTGCCAGCAGCGCCGGGACTATAGGCGATGAGCAGTTCTTC CASSAGTIGDEQFF
- TRBJ2-2 13 TRBV7-2 - TGTGCCAGCAGCTCCCTCTTCACCGGGGAGCTGTTTTTT CASSSLFTGELFF
- TRBJ2-3 15 TRBV27 TRBD2 TGTGCCAGCAGACGTAAAGCGGGAGGGATAGATACGCAGTATTTT CASRRKAGGIDTQYF
- TRBJ2-7 15 TRBV7-2 TRBD2 TGTGCCAGCTTACGATCCGGGGGGGCGTACTACGAGCAGTACTTC CASLRSGGAYYEQYF
once TRBJ2-2 13 TRBV19 - TGCGCCCTCCCACAGGGCTACACCGGGGAGCTGTTTTTT CALPQGYTGELFF
- TRBJ2-5 12 TRBV15 TRBD2 TGTGCCACCAGCCCGGGGGGAAAGACCCAGTACTTC CATSPGGKTQYF
- TRBJ1-5 14 TRBV7-2 - TGTGCCAGCAGCTCCAGGGGTGGCAATCAGCCCCAGCATTTT CASSSRGGNQPQHF
- TRBJ2-7 13 TRBV7-2 TRBD2 TGTGCCACCGCGGGACTAGCAGAATACGAGCAGTACTTC CATAGLAEYEQYF
- TRBJ1-1 13 TRBV29-1 - TGCAGCGTCGAAGGGCCAGTCGGGACTGAAGCTTTCTTT CSVEGPVGTEAFF
- TRBJ1-2 15 TRBV7-7 TRBD1 TGTGCTAGCAGCTTTCAGGGGGGTAGGTCCTATGGCTACACCTTC CASSFQGGRSYGYTF
- TRBJ1-2 17 TRBV28 TRBD1 TGTGCCAGCAGGATATCTACGGGACAGGGGGCTTTTGGTGGCTACACCTTC CASRISTGQGAFGGYTF
- TRBJ2-1 13 TRBV5-1 TRBD1 TGCGCCAGCAGCCGGGACAGGGCCAATGAGCAGTTCTTC CASSRDRANEQFF
- TRBJ1-2 14 TRBV29-1 TRBD1 TGCAGCGTTGACAGGGGGCTTGGGAACTATGGCTACACCTTC CSVDRGLGNYGYTF
- TRBJ1-5 19 TRBV12-5 TRBD1 TGTGCTAGTGGTTTCGTGGGGACAGGGGGCCCTTTGAGCAATCAGCCCCAGCATTTT CASGFVGTGGPLSNQPQHF
- TRBJ1-1 14 TRBV5-1 TRBD1 TGCGCCAGCAGCGGCGGGACAGGCCGGGCTGAAGCTTTCTTT CASSGGTGRAEAFF
- TRBJ2-6 14 TRBV14 - TGTGCCAGCAGCCAAGCTTCCGGGGCCAACGTCCTGACTTTC CASSQASGANVLTF
- TRBJ2-3 16 TRBV6-5 - TGTGCCAGCAGTTCCAGGGAAGGGCTAGGAGCAGATACGCAGTATTTT CASSSREGLGADTQYF
- TRBJ2-5 15 TRBV27 TRBD2 TGTGCCAGCAGTTGGGGAGGAGCGGGGGTGGGGGAGCAGTACTTC CASSWGGAGVGEQYF
- TRBJ2-1 13 TRBV2 TRBD2 TGTGCCAGCACACTAGCGGGGGGGCTAGAGCAGTTCTTC CASTLAGGLEQFF
- TRBJ1-1 16 TRBV4-2 - TGTGCCAGCAGCCAAGAGATAGGGGCCCTAGGAACTGAAGCTTTCTTT CASSQEIGALGTEAFF
- TRBJ1-3 16 TRBV19 TRBD1 TGTGCCAGTAGCCACCGGACAGGCAGCTCTGGAAACACCATATATTTT CASSHRTGSSGNTIYF
- TRBJ1-2 14 TRBV6-4 - TGTGCCAGCAGCCCGATGGGAGGGGAGAATGGCTACACCTTC CASSPMGGENGYTF